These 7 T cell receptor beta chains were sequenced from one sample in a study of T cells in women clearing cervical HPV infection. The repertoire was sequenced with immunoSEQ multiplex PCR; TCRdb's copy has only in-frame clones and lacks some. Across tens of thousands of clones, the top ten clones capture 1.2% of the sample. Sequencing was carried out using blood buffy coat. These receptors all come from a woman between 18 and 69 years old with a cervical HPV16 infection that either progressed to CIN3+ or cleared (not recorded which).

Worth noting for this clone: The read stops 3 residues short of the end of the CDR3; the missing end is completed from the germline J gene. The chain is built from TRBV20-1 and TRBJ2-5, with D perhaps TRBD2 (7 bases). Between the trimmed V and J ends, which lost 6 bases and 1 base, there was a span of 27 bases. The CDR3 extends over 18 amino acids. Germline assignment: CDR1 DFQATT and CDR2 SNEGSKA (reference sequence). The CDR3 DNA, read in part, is TGCAGTGCCCCGACCATGTGGGGGGGGCTTCTATTCCAAGAGACC. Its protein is CSAPTMWGGLLFQET. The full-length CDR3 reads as CSAPTMWGGLLFQETQYF.

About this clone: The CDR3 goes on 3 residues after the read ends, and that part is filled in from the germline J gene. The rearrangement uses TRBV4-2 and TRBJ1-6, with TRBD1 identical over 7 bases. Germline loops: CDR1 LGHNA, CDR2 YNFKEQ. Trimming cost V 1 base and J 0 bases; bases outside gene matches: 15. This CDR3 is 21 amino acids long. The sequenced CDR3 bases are TGTGCCAGCAGCCAAGTCCTCGGCAGGGGACAGCCGAGCTCCTATAATTCACCC. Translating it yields CASSQVLGRGQPSSYNSP. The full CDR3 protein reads CASSQVLGRGQPSSYNSPLHF.

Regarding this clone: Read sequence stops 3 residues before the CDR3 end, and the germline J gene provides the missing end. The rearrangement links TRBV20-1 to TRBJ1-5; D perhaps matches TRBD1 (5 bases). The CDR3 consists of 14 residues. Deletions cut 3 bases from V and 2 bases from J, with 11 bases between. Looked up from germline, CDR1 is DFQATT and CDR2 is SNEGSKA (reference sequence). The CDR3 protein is CSARPAGGNQPQHF. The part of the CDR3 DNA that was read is TGCAGTGCTAGGCCAGCGGGGGGCAATCAGCCC.

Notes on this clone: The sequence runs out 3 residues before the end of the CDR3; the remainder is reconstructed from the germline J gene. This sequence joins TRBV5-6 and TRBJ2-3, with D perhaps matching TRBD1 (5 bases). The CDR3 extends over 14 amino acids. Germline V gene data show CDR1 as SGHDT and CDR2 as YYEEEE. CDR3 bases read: TGTGCCAGCAGCTTGCCAGGGCCCAATCAGCCG. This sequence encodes CASSLPGPNQP. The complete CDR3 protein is CASSLPGPNQPQYF.

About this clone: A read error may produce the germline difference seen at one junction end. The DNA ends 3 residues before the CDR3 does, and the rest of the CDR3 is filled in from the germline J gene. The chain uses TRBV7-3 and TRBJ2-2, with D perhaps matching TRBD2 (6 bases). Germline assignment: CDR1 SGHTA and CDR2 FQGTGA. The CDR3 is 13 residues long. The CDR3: CASSYRGSGGLFF. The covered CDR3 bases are TGTGCCAGCAGCTATAGGGGATCCGGGGGG. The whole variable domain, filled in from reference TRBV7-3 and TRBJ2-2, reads GAGVSQTPSNKVTEKGKYVELRCDPISGHTALYWYRQSLGQGPEFLIYFQGTGAADDSGLPNDRFFAVRPEGSVSTLKIQRTERGDSAVYLCASSYRGSGGLFFGEGSRLTVL.

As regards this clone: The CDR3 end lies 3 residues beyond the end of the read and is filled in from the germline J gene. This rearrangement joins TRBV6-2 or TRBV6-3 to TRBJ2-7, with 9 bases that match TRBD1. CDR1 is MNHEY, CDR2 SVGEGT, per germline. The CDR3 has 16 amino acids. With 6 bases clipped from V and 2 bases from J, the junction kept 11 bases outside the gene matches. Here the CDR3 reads CASRPITGTGPYEQYF. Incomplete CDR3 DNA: TGTGCCAGCAGACCTATCACCGGGACAGGGCCCTACGAG.

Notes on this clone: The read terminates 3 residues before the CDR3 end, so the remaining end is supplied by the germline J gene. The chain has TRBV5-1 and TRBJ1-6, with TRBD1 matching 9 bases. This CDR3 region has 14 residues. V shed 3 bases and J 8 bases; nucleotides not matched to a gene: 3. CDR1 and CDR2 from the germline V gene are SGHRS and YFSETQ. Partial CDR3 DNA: TGCGCCAGCAGCTCCCGGGACAGGGATTCACCC. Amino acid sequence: CASSSRDRDSP. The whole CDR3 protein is CASSSRDRDSPLHF.